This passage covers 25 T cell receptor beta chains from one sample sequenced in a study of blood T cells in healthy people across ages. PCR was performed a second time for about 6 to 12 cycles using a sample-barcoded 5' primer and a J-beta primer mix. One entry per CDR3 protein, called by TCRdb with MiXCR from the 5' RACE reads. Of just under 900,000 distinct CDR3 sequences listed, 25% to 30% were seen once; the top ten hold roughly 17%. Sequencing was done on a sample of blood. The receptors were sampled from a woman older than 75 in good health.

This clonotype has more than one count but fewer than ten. The CDR3 DNA follows: TGTGCCAGCAGCCCCTCGAACAGGGTCACTTCCTACAATGAGCAGTTCTTC. Protein: CASSPSNRVTSYNEQFF. The V call is TRBV11-3, the J call TRBJ2-1, with D possibly TRBD1 on 6 matching bases. V was shortened by 5 bases and J by 1 base, with 18 bases between the two germline ends. Per the germline V gene, CDR1 is SGHNT and CDR2 is YENEEA. The CDR3 loop spans 17 amino acids.

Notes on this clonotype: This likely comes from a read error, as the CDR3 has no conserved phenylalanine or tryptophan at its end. As DNA, the CDR3 is TGCGCCAGCAGCGAGCGACTAGTTGCGGAGACCCAGTACTTG. Protein sequence: CASSERLVAETQYL. The chain has TRBV7-2 and TRBJ2-5; a possible D gene is TRBD2 (6 bases). Germline V lookup: CDR1 SGHTA, CDR2 FQGNSA. This CDR3 comprises 14 residues.

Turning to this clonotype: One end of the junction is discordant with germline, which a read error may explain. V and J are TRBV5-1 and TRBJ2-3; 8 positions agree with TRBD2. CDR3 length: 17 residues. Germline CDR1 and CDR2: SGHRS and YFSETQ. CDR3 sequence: CAGSLDLHGGGTDTQYF. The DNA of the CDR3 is TGCGCCGGCAGCTTGGACCTTCACGGGGGGGGCACAGATACGCAGTATTTT. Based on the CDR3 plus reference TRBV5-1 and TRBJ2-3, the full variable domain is KAGVTQTPRYLIKTRGQQVTLSCSPISGHRSVSWYQQTPGQGLQFLFEYFSETQRNKGNFPGRFSGRQFSNSRSEMNVSTLELGDSALYLCAGSLDLHGGGTDTQYFGPGTRLTVL.

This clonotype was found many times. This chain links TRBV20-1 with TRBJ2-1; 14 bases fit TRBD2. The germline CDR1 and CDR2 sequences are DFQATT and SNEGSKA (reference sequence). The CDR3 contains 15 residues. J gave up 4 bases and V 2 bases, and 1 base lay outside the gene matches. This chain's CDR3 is CSARRTSGGYNEQFF. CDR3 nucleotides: TGCAGTGCTAGAAGGACTAGCGGGGGGTACAATGAGCAGTTCTTC.

CDR3 protein: CASSQTGAQYF. The CDR3 DNA reads as TGTGCCAGCAGCCAGACAGGGGCACAGTATTTT. The chain has TRBV7-2 and TRBJ2-3, with 8 bases matching TRBD1. The CDR3 is made up of 11 amino acids. CDR1 SGHTA and CDR2 FQGNSA come from the germline V gene. V lost 5 bases, J lost 12 bases, and 4 bases stayed unmatched.

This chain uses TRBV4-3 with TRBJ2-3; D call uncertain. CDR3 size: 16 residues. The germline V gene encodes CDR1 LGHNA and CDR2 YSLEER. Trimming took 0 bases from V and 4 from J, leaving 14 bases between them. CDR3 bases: TGCGCCAGCAGCCAAGATCCCAGGTTCCCGGCAGATACGCAGTATTTT. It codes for CASSQDPRFPADTQYF.

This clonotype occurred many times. CDR3: CASSQGDRINSPLHF. As DNA, the CDR3 is TGCGCCAGCAGCCAAGGGGACAGGATCAATTCACCCCTCCACTTT. V and J are TRBV4-3 and TRBJ1-6; TRBD1 matches 8 bases. Germline V gives CDR1 LGHNA, CDR2 YSLEER. The CDR3 runs 15 residues. V dropped 1 base and J dropped 7; count of bases not matched to a gene: 3.

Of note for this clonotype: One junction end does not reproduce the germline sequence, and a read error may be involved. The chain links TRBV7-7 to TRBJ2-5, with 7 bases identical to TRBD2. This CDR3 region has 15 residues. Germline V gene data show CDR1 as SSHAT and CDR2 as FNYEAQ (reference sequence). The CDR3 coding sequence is TGTGCTAGCAGCTTAGGAGCGGGGTACCAAGAGACCCAGTACTTC. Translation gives CASSLGAGYQETQYF.

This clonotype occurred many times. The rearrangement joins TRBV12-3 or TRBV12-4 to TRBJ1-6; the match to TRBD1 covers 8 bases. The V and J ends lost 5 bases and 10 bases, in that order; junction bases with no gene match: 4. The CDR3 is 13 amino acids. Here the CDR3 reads CASSPGGASPLHF. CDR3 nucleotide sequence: TGTGCCAGCAGTCCAGGGGGCGCGTCACCCCTCCACTTT.

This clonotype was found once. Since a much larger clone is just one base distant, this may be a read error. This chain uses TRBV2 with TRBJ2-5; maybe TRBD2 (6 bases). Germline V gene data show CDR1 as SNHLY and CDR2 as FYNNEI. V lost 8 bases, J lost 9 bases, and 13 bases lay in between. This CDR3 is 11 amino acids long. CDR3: CASGGGEAQYF. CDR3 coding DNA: TGTGCCAGCGGAGGTGGGGAGGCCCAGTACTTC.

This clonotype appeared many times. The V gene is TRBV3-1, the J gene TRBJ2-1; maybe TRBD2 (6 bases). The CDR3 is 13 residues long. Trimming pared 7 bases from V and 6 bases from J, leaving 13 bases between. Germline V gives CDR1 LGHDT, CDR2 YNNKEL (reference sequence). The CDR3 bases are TGTGCCAGCAAGGCGGGAACTAGCAATGAGCAGTTCTTC. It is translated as CASKAGTSNEQFF.

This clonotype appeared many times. CDR3 bases: TGTGCCAGCAGCTTAGTAGGGGTCAAAAACATTCAGTACTTC. Residues: CASSLVGVKNIQYF. The V call is TRBV7-2, the J call TRBJ2-4, with D possibly being TRBD1 (5 bases). Germline assignment: CDR1 SGHTA and CDR2 FQGNSA. CDR3 length: 14 residues. V was shortened by 1 base and J by 3 bases, with 7 bases between the two germline ends.

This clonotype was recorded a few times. The CDR3 DNA is TGTGCCAGCCGGTCAGCCGGTCGGAGCACCGGGGAGCTGTTTTTT. Protein: CASRSAGRSTGELFF. This chain uses TRBV6-2 or TRBV6-3 with TRBJ2-2; D gene ambiguous. CDR3 length: 15 amino acids. V lost 8 bases to trimming and J lost 4 bases, with 17 bases between them. CDR1 is MNHEY, CDR2 SVGEGT, per germline.

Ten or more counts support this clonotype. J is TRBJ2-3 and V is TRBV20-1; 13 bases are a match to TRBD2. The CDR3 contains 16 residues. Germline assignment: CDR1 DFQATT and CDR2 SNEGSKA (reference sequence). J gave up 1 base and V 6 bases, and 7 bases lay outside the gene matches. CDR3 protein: CSALTGLAGGTDTQYF. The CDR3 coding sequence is TGCAGTGCCCTAACCGGACTAGCGGGGGGCACAGATACGCAGTATTTT.

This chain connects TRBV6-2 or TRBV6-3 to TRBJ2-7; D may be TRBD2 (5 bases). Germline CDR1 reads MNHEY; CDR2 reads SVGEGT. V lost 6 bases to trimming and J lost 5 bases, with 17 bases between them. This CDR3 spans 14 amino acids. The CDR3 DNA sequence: TGTGCCAGCAGGATACGGGGAAGCGTGGACGAGCAGTACTTC. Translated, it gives CASRIRGSVDEQYF.

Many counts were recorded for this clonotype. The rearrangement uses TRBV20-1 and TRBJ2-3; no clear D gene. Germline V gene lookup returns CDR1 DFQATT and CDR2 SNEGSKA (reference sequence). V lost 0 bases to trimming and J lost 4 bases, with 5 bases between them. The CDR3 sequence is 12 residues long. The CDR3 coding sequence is TGCAGTGCTAGAGATCAGGCAGATACGCAGTATTTT. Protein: CSARDQADTQYF.

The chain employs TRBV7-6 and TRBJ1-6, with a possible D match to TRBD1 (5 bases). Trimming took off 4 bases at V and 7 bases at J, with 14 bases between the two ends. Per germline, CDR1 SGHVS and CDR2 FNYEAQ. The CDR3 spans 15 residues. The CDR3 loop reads CASSSPGPVNSPLHF. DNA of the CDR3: TGTGCCAGCAGCTCCCCGGGACCAGTAAATTCACCCCTCCACTTT.

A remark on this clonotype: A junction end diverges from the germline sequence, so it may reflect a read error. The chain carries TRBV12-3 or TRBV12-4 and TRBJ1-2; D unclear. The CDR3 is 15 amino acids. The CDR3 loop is CASSFEPRSKYGYTF. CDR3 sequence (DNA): TGTGCCAGCAGTTTTGAGCCCCGTTCTAAATATGGCTACACCTTC.

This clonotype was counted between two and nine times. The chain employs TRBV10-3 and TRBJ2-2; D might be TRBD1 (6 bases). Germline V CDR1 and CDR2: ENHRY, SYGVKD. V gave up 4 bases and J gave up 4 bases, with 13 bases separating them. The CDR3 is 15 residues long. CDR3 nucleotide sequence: TGTGCCATCAGTGGATTATCACAGGGCACCGGGGAGCTGTTTTTT. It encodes CAISGLSQGTGELFF.

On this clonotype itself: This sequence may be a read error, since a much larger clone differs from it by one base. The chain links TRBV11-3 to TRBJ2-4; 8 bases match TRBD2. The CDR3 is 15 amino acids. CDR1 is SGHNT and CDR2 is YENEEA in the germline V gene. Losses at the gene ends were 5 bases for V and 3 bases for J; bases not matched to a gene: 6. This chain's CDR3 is CASSPGLVGKNIQYF. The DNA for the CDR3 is TGTGCCAGCAGCCCGGGACTAGTGGGCAAAAACATTCAGTACTTC.

CDR3 coding DNA: TGTGCCATCAGTGTTGGAGGGGGAGAAAACATTCAGTACTTC. It translates to CAISVGGGENIQYF. V and J are TRBV10-3 and TRBJ2-4; D might be TRBD1 or TRBD2, each matching 6 bases. V lost 4 bases and J 5 bases, leaving 12 bases between the germline ends. The CDR3 length is 14 residues. CDR1 is ENHRY, CDR2 SYGVKD, per germline.

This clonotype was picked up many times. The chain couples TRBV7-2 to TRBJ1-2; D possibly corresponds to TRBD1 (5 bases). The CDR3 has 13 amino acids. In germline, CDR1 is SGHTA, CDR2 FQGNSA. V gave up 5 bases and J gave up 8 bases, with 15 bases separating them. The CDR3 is CASSPVGGIGYTF. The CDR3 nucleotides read TGTGCCAGCAGCCCGGTGGGGGGTATCGGCTACACCTTC. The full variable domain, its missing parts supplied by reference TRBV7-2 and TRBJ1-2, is GAGVSQSPSNKVTEKGKDVELRCDPISGHTALYWYRQSLGQGLEFLIYFQGNSAPDKSGLPSDRFSAERTGGSVSTLTIQRTQQEDSAVYLCASSPVGGIGYTFGSGTRLTVV.

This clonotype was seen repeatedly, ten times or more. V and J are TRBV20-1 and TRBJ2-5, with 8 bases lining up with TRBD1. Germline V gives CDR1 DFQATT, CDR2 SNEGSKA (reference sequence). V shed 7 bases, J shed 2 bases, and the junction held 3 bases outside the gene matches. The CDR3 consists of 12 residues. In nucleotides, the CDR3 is TGCAGTGGATACAGGGGGCAAGAGACCCAGTACTTC. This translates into CSGYRGQETQYF.

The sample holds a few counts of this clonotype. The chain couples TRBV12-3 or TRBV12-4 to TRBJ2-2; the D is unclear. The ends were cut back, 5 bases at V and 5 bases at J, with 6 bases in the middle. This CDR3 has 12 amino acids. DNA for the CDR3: TGTGCCAGCAGTAAAATTACCGGGGAGCTGTTTTTT. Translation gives CASSKITGELFF.

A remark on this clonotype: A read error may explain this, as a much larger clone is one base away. The CDR3 spells CASNLRQGVNEKLFF. The CDR3, as DNA: TGTGCCAGCAACCTTAGACAGGGGGTTAATGAAAAACTGTTTTTT. The chain carries TRBV12-3 or TRBV12-4 and TRBJ1-4, with TRBD1 identical over 9 bases. The CDR3 contains 15 residues. The trim removed 7 bases at V and 4 bases at J, leaving 7 bases unmatched.